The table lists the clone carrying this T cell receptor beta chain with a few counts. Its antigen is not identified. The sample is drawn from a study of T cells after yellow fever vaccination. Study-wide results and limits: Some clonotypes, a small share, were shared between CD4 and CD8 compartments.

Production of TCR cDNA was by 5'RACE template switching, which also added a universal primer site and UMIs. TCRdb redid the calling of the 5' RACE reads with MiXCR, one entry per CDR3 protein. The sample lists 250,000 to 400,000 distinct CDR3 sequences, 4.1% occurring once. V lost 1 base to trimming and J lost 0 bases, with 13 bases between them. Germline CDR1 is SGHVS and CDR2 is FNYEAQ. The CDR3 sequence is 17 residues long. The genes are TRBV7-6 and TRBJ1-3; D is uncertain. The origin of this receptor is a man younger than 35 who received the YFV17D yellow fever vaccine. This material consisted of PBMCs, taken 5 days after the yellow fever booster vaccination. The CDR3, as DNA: TGTGCCAGCAGCTTAGGAAGTAGTCCCAGCTCTGGAAACACCATATATTTT. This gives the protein CASSLGSSPSSGNTIYF.